These 10 T cell receptor beta chains originate from one sample sequenced in a study of blood T cell repertoires in COVID-19. The assay was immunoSEQ multiplex PCR, and TCRdb's table has in-frame clones only and misses some. The repertoire holds 300,000 to 350,000 clones, with about 93% as singletons. Sequencing was performed on peripheral blood. The receptors were sampled from a woman in her thirties with COVID-19, enrolled during active disease.

Regarding this clone: Distinct nucleotide sequences in the sample also encode this CDR3. The V and J genes are TRBV5-1 and TRBJ1-2; 9 nucleotides align to TRBD1. The junction had 5 bases not matched to a gene; V was cut back by 0 bases and J by 8 bases. CDR1 and CDR2 from the germline V gene are SGHRS and YFSETQ. The CDR3 consists of 14 residues. The CDR3 loop is CASSLEQGAGGYTF. The CDR3 bases are TGCGCCAGCAGCTTGGAACAGGGGGCGGGAGGCTACACCTTC. The whole variable domain, filled in from reference TRBV5-1 and TRBJ1-2, reads KAGVTQTPRYLIKTRGQQVTLSCSPISGHRSVSWYQQTPGQGLQFLFEYFSETQRNKGNFPGRFSGRQFSNSRSEMNVSTLELGDSALYLCASSLEQGAGGYTFGSGTRLTVV.

The gene calls are TRBV4-1 and TRBJ2-3, with 7 bases identical to TRBD1. CDR3 length equals 14 residues. Germline V lookup: CDR1 MGHRA, CDR2 YSYEKL. V gave up 1 base and J gave up 8 bases; unmatched junction bases: 6. The CDR3 DNA reads as TGCGCCAGCAGCCAAGCGACAGGGTATAGTACGCAGTATTTT. Residues: CASSQATGYSTQYF.

For this clone: This CDR3 is also generated by other DNA sequences in the sample. The chain employs TRBV11-2 and TRBJ2-1; 12 bases line up with TRBD2. CDR3 length: 15 amino acids. Trimming cost V 3 bases and J 7 bases; bases outside gene matches: 4. The V gene's germline CDR1 is SGHAT and CDR2 FQNNGV. The CDR3 DNA follows: TGTGCCAGCAGCTTGGGGCTAGCGGGAGGGAATGAGCAGTTCTTC. Translating gives CASSLGLAGGNEQFF.

The chain joins TRBV19 to TRBJ2-1, with a possible D match to TRBD2 (6 bases). In germline, CDR1 is LNHDA, CDR2 SQIVND (reference sequence). V lost 8 bases, J lost 8 bases, and 16 bases lay in between. The CDR3 runs to 13 residues. The CDR3 DNA reads as TGTGCCAGTTCCCGGCGGGGTTTCGATGAGCAGTTCTTC. It translates to CASSRRGFDEQFF.

This chain connects TRBV4-1 to TRBJ2-6; tentative D call: TRBD1 (6 bases). The V gene lost 0 bases and the J gene lost 2 bases, with 17 bases spanning the gap. CDR3 length: 19 residues. Germline-derived CDR1 and CDR2 are MGHRA and YSYEKL. The CDR3 region is CASSQDLGAHHTGANVLTF. CDR3 bases: TGCGCCAGCAGCCAAGATTTGGGGGCGCATCACACTGGGGCCAACGTCCTGACTTTC.

CDR3 residues: CASSPTGVDGYTF. CDR3 sequence (DNA): TGTGCCAGCAGCCCAACAGGGGTTGATGGCTACACCTTC. The chain combines TRBV5-4 with TRBJ1-2, with 7 nucleotides matching TRBD1. The germline gives CDR1 SGHNT, CDR2 YYREEE (reference sequence). V lost 4 bases and J lost 6; bases outside the gene matches: 6. The CDR3 has 13 residues.

The chain recombines TRBV9 with TRBJ2-3; D perhaps matches TRBD2 (6 bases). The length of the CDR3 is 15 residues. Germline V gene lookup returns CDR1 SGDLS and CDR2 YYNGEE. V dropped 3 bases and J dropped 0 bases, with 11 bases sitting between them. This CDR3 is CASSGDWGSTDTQYF. DNA for the CDR3: TGTGCCAGCAGCGGGGACTGGGGCAGCACAGATACGCAGTATTTT.

The chain combines TRBV30 with TRBJ2-3, with 7 bases identical to TRBD2. CDR3 size: 14 residues. Germline values: CDR1 GTSNPN, CDR2 SVGIG (reference sequence). The ends lost 0 bases at V and 7 bases at J; junction bases unmatched: 7. The CDR3 sequence: CAWSVAGEHNTQYF. The CDR3 nucleotides read TGTGCCTGGAGTGTGGCGGGGGAGCACAATACGCAGTATTTT. The complete variable domain, with remaining parts taken from reference TRBV30 and TRBJ2-3, reads SQTIHQWPATLVQPVGSPLSLECTVEGTSNPNLYWYRQAAGRGLQLLFYSVGIGQISSEVPQNLSASRPQDRQFILSSKKLLLSDSGFYLCAWSVAGEHNTQYFGPGTRLTVL.

The chain links TRBV7-9 to TRBJ1-4; 12 bases agree with TRBD1. The CDR3 consists of 16 residues. Germline values: CDR1 SEHNR, CDR2 FQNEAQ (reference sequence). Losses at the gene ends were 1 base for V and 6 bases for J; bases not matched to a gene: 3. The chain's CDR3 is CASSLVGTGGYEKLFF. The CDR3 DNA is TGTGCCAGCAGCTTAGTGGGGACAGGGGGCTATGAAAAACTGTTTTTT. The whole variable domain, filled in from reference TRBV7-9 and TRBJ1-4, reads DTGVSQNPRHKITKRGQNVTFRCDPISEHNRLYWYRQTLGQGPEFLTYFQNEAQLEKSRLLSDRFSAERPKGSFSTLEIQRTEQGDSAMYLCASSLVGTGGYEKLFFGSGTQLSVL.

The rearrangement joins TRBV24-1 to TRBJ2-2; 11 bases agree with TRBD2. The length of the CDR3 is 16 residues. V lost 3 bases and J lost 1; bases outside the gene matches: 0. The germline V gene has CDR1 KGHDR and CDR2 SFDVKD. CDR3 sequence (DNA): TGTGCCACCAGTGATCTAGCGGGAGGGAACACCGGGGAGCTGTTTTTT. Protein: CATSDLAGGNTGELFF.